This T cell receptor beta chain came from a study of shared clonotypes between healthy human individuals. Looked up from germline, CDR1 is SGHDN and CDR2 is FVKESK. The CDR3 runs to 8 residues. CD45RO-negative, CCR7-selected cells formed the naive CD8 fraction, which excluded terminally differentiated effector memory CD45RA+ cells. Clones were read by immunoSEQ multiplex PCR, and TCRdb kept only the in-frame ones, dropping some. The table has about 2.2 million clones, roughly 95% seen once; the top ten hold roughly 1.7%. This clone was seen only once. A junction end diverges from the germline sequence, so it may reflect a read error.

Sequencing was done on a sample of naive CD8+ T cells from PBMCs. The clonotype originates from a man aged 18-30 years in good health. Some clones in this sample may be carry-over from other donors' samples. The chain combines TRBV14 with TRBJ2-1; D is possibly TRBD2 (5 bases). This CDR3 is CASPSSIF. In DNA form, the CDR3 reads TGTGCCAGCCCCTCTAGCATCTTC.